These 24 T cell receptor beta chains came from one sample sequenced in a study of T cell changes during pregnancy in multiple sclerosis. The protocol was immunoSEQ multiplex PCR, while the TCRdb copy is restricted to in-frame clones and leaves out a portion. The sample contains tens of thousands of clones, roughly 92% of which appear only once. Sequenced here: peripheral blood, sampled in the second trimester of pregnancy. These receptors originate from a female donor with multiple sclerosis, enrolled in a pregnancy study.

The chain uses TRBV4-1 and TRBJ2-3; 15 bases line up with TRBD2. This CDR3 region has 18 residues. Looked up from germline, CDR1 is MGHRA and CDR2 is YSYEKL. V was clipped by 3 bases and J by 2 bases; unmatched bases: 6. The CDR3 is CASSHRTSGRANTDTQYF. DNA of the CDR3: TGCGCCAGCAGCCACAGGACTAGCGGGAGGGCAAACACAGATACGCAGTATTTT.

The chain has TRBV29-1 and TRBJ2-5; 14 nucleotides agree with TRBD2. In germline, CDR1 is SQVTM, CDR2 ANQGSEA. The J segment lost 4 bases and the V segment lost 6 bases, leaving 10 bases of the junction unmatched. This CDR3 is built from 16 residues. The CDR3 here is CSVGTSGSGGRETQYF. CDR3 in DNA: TGCAGCGTAGGGACTAGCGGGAGTGGTGGCCGAGAGACCCAGTACTTC.

This chain uses TRBV10-3 with TRBJ2-1, with TRBD1 matching over 8 bases. J was trimmed by 0 bases and V by 6 bases; bases with no gene match: 4. Germline-derived CDR1 and CDR2 are ENHRY and SYGVKD. The CDR3 spans 15 residues. DNA for the CDR3: TGTGCCATCAGCGGACAGGGAAGCTCCTACAATGAGCAGTTCTTC. It translates to CAISGQGSSYNEQFF.

The CDR3 sequence is CASSYTANYGYTF. The CDR3 DNA is TGTGCCAGCAGCTATACAGCTAACTATGGCTACACCTTC. J is TRBJ1-2 and V is TRBV11-2; unclear D gene. V was shortened by 4 bases and J by 0 bases, with 6 bases between the two germline ends. The CDR3 runs to 13 residues. The V gene's germline CDR1 is SGHAT and CDR2 FQNNGV.

This rearrangement joins TRBV18 to TRBJ1-1, with D unresolved. V gave up 2 bases and J gave up 8 bases, with 21 bases separating them. The germline V gene has CDR1 KGHSH and CDR2 LQKENI. CDR3 length: 16 amino acids. The CDR3 nucleotides read TGTGCCAGCTCACCAGCGATGGGTAAAGCGACTAACGAAGCTTTCTTT. This codes for CASSPAMGKATNEAFF.

J is TRBJ2-1 and V is TRBV7-6, with D perhaps TRBD1 (6 bases). This CDR3 has 16 residues. Trimming removed 1 base from V and 0 bases from J, with 10 bases in between. The germline V gene has CDR1 SGHVS and CDR2 FNYEAQ. CDR3 amino acids: CASSLGQGPSYNEQFF. The CDR3 nucleotides are TGTGCCAGCAGCTTAGGGCAGGGGCCCTCCTACAATGAGCAGTTCTTC.

CDR3 DNA: TGTGCCAGCAGTTCGGGACTACAGGGGGCCTACGAGCAGTACTTC. This codes for CASSSGLQGAYEQYF. The chain joins TRBV6-5 to TRBJ2-7; TRBD1 is a possible D gene (8 bases). Germline V gene data show CDR1 as MNHEY and CDR2 as SVGAGI. Trimming pared 4 bases from V and 2 bases from J, leaving 15 bases between. This CDR3 is built from 15 residues.

The genes are TRBV27 and TRBJ2-2; TRBD2 matches 9 bases. CDR3 length: 16 residues. J lost 4 bases, V lost 4 bases, and 7 bases had no gene match. CDR1 is MNHEY, CDR2 SMNVEV, per germline (reference sequence). Here the CDR3 reads CASSYSGRARTGELFF. In DNA form, the CDR3 reads TGTGCCAGCAGTTATAGCGGGAGAGCCCGCACCGGGGAGCTGTTTTTT.

The rearrangement uses TRBV19 and TRBJ2-2, with a weak D call TRBD1 (6 bases). Germline CDR1 and CDR2: LNHDA and SQIVND (reference sequence). The CDR3 extends over 16 amino acids. The ends were cut back, 1 base at V and 0 bases at J, with 9 bases in the middle. The DNA of the CDR3 is TGTGCCAGTAGTATAGTCCCAGGGGCGAACACCGGGGAGCTGTTTTTT. It specifies CASSIVPGANTGELFF. The complete variable domain, with remaining parts taken from reference TRBV19 and TRBJ2-2, reads DGGITQSPKYLFRKEGQNVTLSCEQNLNHDAMYWYRQDPGQGLRLIYYSQIVNDFQKGDIAEGYSVSREKKESFPLTVTSAQKNPTAFYLCASSIVPGANTGELFFGEGSRLTVL.

This clone was detected many times. V usage is TRBV19 and J usage is TRBJ1-1, with TRBD1 identical over 7 bases. V dropped 2 bases and J dropped 5; count of bases not matched to a gene: 11. The CDR3 runs 16 residues. The germline CDR1 and CDR2 sequences are LNHDA and SQIVND (reference sequence). CDR3 amino acids: CASSIYRGTVTTEAFF. CDR3 DNA sequence: TGTGCCAGTAGTATATATAGGGGGACAGTGACTACTGAAGCTTTCTTT.

The rearrangement joins TRBV19 to TRBJ2-2; the match to TRBD1 covers 9 bases. This CDR3 is 15 amino acids long. CDR1 is LNHDA, CDR2 SQIVND, per germline (reference sequence). Trimming cost V 5 bases and J 7 bases; bases outside gene matches: 8. The CDR3 protein is CASSVTGGYGGELFF. In DNA form, the CDR3 reads TGTGCCAGTAGTGTCACAGGGGGCTACGGCGGGGAGCTGTTTTTT.

This chain joins TRBV13 and TRBJ1-1, with D possibly being TRBD1 (5 bases). Germline CDR1 and CDR2: PRHDT and FYEKMQ (reference sequence). The CDR3 spans 15 residues. The ends were cut back, 2 bases at V and 0 bases at J, with 10 bases in the middle. The CDR3 loop is CASSLRRGVNTEAFF. Here the CDR3 DNA reads TGTGCCAGCAGCTTAAGACGGGGGGTGAACACTGAAGCTTTCTTT. Variable domain in full (rest from reference TRBV13 and TRBJ1-1): AAGVIQSPRHLIKEKRETATLKCYPIPRHDTVYWYQQGPGQDPQFLISFYEKMQSDKGSIPDRFSAQQFSDYHSELNMSSLELGDSALYFCASSLRRGVNTEAFFGQGTRLTVV.

V gene TRBV4-3 combines with J gene TRBJ1-3; D is uncertain. Germline loops: CDR1 LGHNA, CDR2 YSLEER. V was clipped by 1 base and J by 0 bases, with 10 bases between them. CDR3 length: 16 residues. Here the CDR3 reads CASSQGGPASGNTIYF. Here the CDR3 DNA reads TGCGCCAGCAGCCAAGGAGGGCCGGCCTCTGGAAACACCATATATTTT.

The J gene is TRBJ2-7, the V gene TRBV7-6; 7 positions match TRBD2. The CDR3 is 16 residues long. The V and J ends lost 1 base and 2 bases, in that order; junction bases with no gene match: 8. Germline V gene data show CDR1 as SGHVS and CDR2 as FNYEAQ. CDR3: CASSLGPLAGAYEQYF. In DNA, the CDR3 is TGTGCCAGCAGCTTAGGCCCCCTCGCGGGAGCCTACGAGCAGTACTTC.

The chain has TRBV11-1 and TRBJ1-1; a weak D match, TRBD1 (6 bases). V lost 5 bases and J lost 0, with 13 bases in between. The CDR3 spans 15 residues. Germline V gives CDR1 SGHAT, CDR2 FQDESV (reference sequence). DNA of the CDR3: TGTGCCAGCAGCCCCAGGGGCGCCATGAACACTGAAGCTTTCTTT. Amino acid sequence: CASSPRGAMNTEAFF. Variable domain in full (rest from reference TRBV11-1 and TRBJ1-1): EAEVAQSPRYKITEKSQAVAFWCDPISGHATLYWYRQILGQGPELLVQFQDESVVDDSQLPKDRFSAERLKGVDSTLKIQPAELGDSAMYLCASSPRGAMNTEAFFGQGTRLTVV.

This sequence joins TRBV4-1 and TRBJ2-1; D remains ambiguous. The CDR3 spans 16 residues. The V end lost 0 bases, the J end lost 5 bases, and 14 bases lay between the germline ends. Germline assignment: CDR1 MGHRA and CDR2 YSYEKL. This CDR3 is CASSQDSTYLNNEQFF. The DNA for the CDR3 is TGCGCCAGCAGCCAAGATTCGACATACCTAAACAATGAGCAGTTCTTC.

This clone was observed a single time. This sequence joins TRBV30 and TRBJ1-1; D ambiguous. Trimming removed 2 bases from V and 0 bases from J, with 4 bases in between. Germline V lookup: CDR1 GTSNPN, CDR2 SVGIG (reference sequence). This CDR3 has 12 residues. CDR3 sequence (DNA): TGTGCCTGGAGTCCAATGAACACTGAAGCTTTCTTT. Translated: CAWSPMNTEAFF.

The chain recombines TRBV30 with TRBJ2-7; D ambiguous. Germline V lookup: CDR1 GTSNPN, CDR2 SVGIG (reference sequence). V was cut by 1 base and J by 3 bases, with 7 bases left in between. This CDR3 is built from 12 residues. DNA for the CDR3: TGTGCCTGGAGTGACCTAAGCTACGAGCAGTACTTC. This sequence encodes CAWSDLSYEQYF.

The V and J genes are TRBV19 and TRBJ1-1; TRBD1 agrees at 9 bases. Trimming cost V 5 bases and J 6 bases; bases outside gene matches: 10. Germline CDR1 is LNHDA and CDR2 is SQIVND (reference sequence). CDR3 size: 15 residues. CDR3 DNA: TGTGCCAGTAGTCATGCGACAGGGGGAAGTGCTGAAGCTTTCTTT. Encoded protein: CASSHATGGSAEAFF.

In this sample, this clone turned up once. The chain recombines TRBV11-2 with TRBJ1-5, with D possibly matching TRBD1 (6 bases). The CDR3 totals 14 residues. The germline V gene has CDR1 SGHAT and CDR2 FQNNGV. The V end was cut by 5 bases, the J end by 2 bases, with 10 bases between. The CDR3 region is CASSLGGGNQPQHF. In DNA form, the CDR3 reads TGTGCCAGCAGCCTAGGGGGAGGCAATCAGCCCCAGCATTTT.

The chain recombines TRBV5-1 with TRBJ1-2; 7 bases are a match to TRBD1. This CDR3 comprises 14 residues. The germline V gene has CDR1 SGHRS and CDR2 YFSETQ. The junction had 7 bases not matched to a gene; V was cut back by 4 bases and J by 4 bases. As DNA, the CDR3 is TGCGCCAGCAGCCGAGGACAGGAGGGCTATGGCTACACCTTC. Translation: CASSRGQEGYGYTF.

This rearrangement joins TRBV15 to TRBJ2-7; 8 nucleotides agree with TRBD2. Germline values: CDR1 LNHNV, CDR2 YYDKDF (reference sequence). Unmatched junction bases numbered 4, after V lost 1 base and J lost 2 bases. The CDR3 runs to 15 residues. CDR3 in amino acids: CATSRGGGGTYEQYF. The DNA for the CDR3 is TGTGCCACCAGCAGAGGTGGCGGGGGGACCTACGAGCAGTACTTC.

The chain joins TRBV7-9 to TRBJ2-7; 11 bases are shared with TRBD1. Germline lookup yields CDR1 SEHNR and CDR2 FQNEAQ (reference sequence). This CDR3 is 13 amino acids long. The junction had 3 bases not matched to a gene; V was cut back by 5 bases and J by 6 bases. The DNA of the CDR3 is TGTGCCAGCAGCCGGACAGGGGGCAGCGAGCAGTACTTC. Its translation is CASSRTGGSEQYF.

The V gene is TRBV7-9, the J gene TRBJ2-1; a weak D match, TRBD2 (6 bases). Trimming took 2 bases from V and 16 from J, leaving 18 bases between them. This CDR3 comprises 13 residues. Germline loops: CDR1 SEHNR, CDR2 FQNEAQ (reference sequence). CDR3 sequence (DNA): TGTGCCAGCAGCTTATCGGCGTCGGCGGGGCGCTTCTTC. The encoded protein is CASSLSASAGRFF.